This T cell receptor (beta chain) was sequenced for a study of cytomegalovirus exposure and HLA in healthy donors. On the study more broadly: Across a few hundred genotyped donors, around 82% landed in the Caucasian-associated ancestry cluster.

This clone was found a few times. Its antigen is currently unknown. There are 18 residues in the CDR3. V shed 3 bases, J shed 9 bases, and the junction held 17 bases outside the gene matches. CDR1 KGHSH and CDR2 LQKENI come from the germline V gene. PCR used 60 Vbeta primers and 13 Jbeta primers. In the authors' workflow: An analysis that came later counted 80 million or so unique TCR beta chains, 10 million to 12 million shared. Libraries were prepared by immunoSEQ multiplex PCR; TCRdb keeps only in-frame clonotypes and omits some of them. The DNA gave D and trimming, while V, J and clone size come from that table. Here the sample spans approximately 270,000 clones, approximately 80% being singletons. Study-level findings and limits: A few CMV-associated chains proved CMV antigen-specific in vitro. The listing of 150 or so TCR beta chains classed them as cytomegalovirus-associated.

The sequenced sample was PBMCs. This chain joins TRBV18 and TRBJ2-1; 10 bases agree with TRBD2. The receptor's source is a girl aged 2-9 years in good health and CMV-seronegative. This CDR3 reads CASSPFSRASGSGGEQFF. CDR3 DNA: TGTGCCAGCTCACCTTTCTCCCGGGCTAGCGGGAGTGGTGGTGAGCAGTTCTTC.